One TCR beta chain is described in this entry. Its matching antigen is unknown. The CDR3 has 14 amino acids. V gave up 5 bases and J gave up 7 bases, with 12 bases separating them. Germline V gives CDR1 SGHTA, CDR2 FQGNSA. The authors split each subset's genomic DNA evenly across several immunoSEQ plates. Clones were read by immunoSEQ multiplex PCR, and TCRdb kept only the in-frame ones, dropping some. The table lists just under 350,000 clones, over 70% of them singletons. This record belongs to a study of shared clonotypes between healthy human individuals. Study observations and caveats: Memory subsets had estimated richness that was generally smaller than that of naive subsets. Lower generation probabilities were found for non-shared clonotypes than for those shared by all four donors.

The sample was memory CD4+ T cells sorted from blood. Subset of the sample: CD45RA-negative fraction. This sequence was found in a man in his thirties or forties in good health. The chain is built from TRBV7-2 and TRBJ1-6, with D perhaps matching TRBD1 (5 bases). The DNA for the CDR3 is TGTGCCAGCAGCCTCGGACACGGAAATTCACCCCTCCACTTT. Translating gives CASSLGHGNSPLHF. The complete variable domain, with remaining parts taken from reference TRBV7-2 and TRBJ1-6, reads GAGVSQSPSNKVTEKGKDVELRCDPISGHTALYWYRQSLGQGLEFLIYFQGNSAPDKSGLPSDRFSAERTGGSVSTLTIQRTQQEDSAVYLCASSLGHGNSPLHFGNGTRLTVT.